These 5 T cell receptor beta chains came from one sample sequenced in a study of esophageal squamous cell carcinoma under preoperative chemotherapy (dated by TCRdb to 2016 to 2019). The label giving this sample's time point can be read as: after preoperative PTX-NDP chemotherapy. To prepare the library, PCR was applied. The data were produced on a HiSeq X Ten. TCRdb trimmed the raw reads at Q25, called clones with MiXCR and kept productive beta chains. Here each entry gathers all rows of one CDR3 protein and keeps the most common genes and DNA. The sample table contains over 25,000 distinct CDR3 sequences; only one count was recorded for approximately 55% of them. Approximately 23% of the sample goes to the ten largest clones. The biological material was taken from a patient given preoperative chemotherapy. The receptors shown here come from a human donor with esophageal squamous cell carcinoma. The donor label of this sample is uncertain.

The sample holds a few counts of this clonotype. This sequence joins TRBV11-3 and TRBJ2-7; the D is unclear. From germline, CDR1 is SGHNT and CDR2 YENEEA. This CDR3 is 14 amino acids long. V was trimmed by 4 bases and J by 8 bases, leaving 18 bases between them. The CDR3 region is CASSSLDGPTQQYF. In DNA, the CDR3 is TGTGCCAGCAGCTCCCTGGACGGACCTACGCAGCAGTACTTC.

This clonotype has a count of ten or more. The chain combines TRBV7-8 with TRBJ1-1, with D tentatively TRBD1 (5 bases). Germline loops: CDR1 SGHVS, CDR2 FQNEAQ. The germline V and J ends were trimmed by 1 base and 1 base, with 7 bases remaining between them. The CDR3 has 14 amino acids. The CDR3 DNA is TGTGCCAGCAGCTTAGGAGGGGAGAACACTGAAGCTTTCTTT. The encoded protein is CASSLGGENTEAFF.

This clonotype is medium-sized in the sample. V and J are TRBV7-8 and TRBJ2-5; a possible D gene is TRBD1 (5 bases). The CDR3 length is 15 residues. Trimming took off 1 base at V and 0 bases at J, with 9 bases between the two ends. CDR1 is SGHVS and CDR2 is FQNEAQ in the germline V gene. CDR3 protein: CASSLGSGYQETQYF. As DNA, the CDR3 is TGTGCCAGCAGCTTAGGGTCAGGGTACCAAGAGACCCAGTACTTC.

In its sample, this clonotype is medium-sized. This CDR3 reads CASSLDSGAYNEQFF. DNA of the CDR3: TGTGCCAGCAGCTTAGATAGCGGGGCCTACAATGAGCAGTTCTTC. The chain employs TRBV7-2 and TRBJ2-1; 8 bases fit TRBD2. Germline V lookup: CDR1 SGHTA, CDR2 FQGNSA. CDR3 length: 15 amino acids. V shed 1 base and J 2 bases; nucleotides not matched to a gene: 1.

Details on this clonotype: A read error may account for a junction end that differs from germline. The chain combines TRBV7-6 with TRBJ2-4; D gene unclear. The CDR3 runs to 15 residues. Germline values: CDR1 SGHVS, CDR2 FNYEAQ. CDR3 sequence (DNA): TGTGCCCGCAGCTTGGGCCTGTGGGCCAAAGACACGCAGTATTTC. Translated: CARSLGLWAKDTQYF.